Listed here are 13 T cell receptor beta chains from one sample, sequenced in a study of blood T cell repertoires in COVID-19. Produced via immunoSEQ multiplex PCR; TCRdb's table is partial and in-frame only. The data hold some 300,000 clones, with roughly 91% observed a single time. The sample comprised PBMCs or T cells enriched from blood (not recorded which). The receptors derive from a woman aged 45-65 years who had been exposed to COVID-19.

The genes are TRBV24-1 and TRBJ2-1; the match to TRBD2 covers 10 bases. V lost 2 bases and J lost 2; bases outside the gene matches: 8. The CDR3 is made up of 18 amino acids. Germline CDR1 reads KGHDR; CDR2 reads SFDVKD. The CDR3 sequence is CATSDSGTSDFTYNEQFF. CDR3 DNA: TGTGCCACCAGTGATTCCGGGACTAGCGATTTTACCTACAATGAGCAGTTCTTC.

The CDR3: CSELGQEETQYF. The CDR3 nucleotides are TGCAGCGAACTAGGACAGGAAGAGACCCAGTACTTC. This sequence joins TRBV29-1 and TRBJ2-5, with 7 bases that match TRBD1. Per the germline V gene, CDR1 is SQVTM and CDR2 is ANQGSEA. Unmatched junction bases numbered 5, after V lost 7 bases and J lost 3 bases. CDR3 size: 12 residues.

The chain carries TRBV30 and TRBJ2-3, with D unresolved. Germline assignment: CDR1 GTSNPN and CDR2 SVGIG (reference sequence). V gave up 2 bases and J gave up 6 bases, with 15 bases separating them. The length of the CDR3 is 14 residues. DNA of the CDR3: TGTGCCTGGAGTTCTGTGACTGTCCTGGATACGCAGTATTTT. Amino acid sequence: CAWSSVTVLDTQYF.

This clone was found once. The CDR3 carries no conserved terminal phenylalanine or tryptophan, so it likely arises from a read error. The DNA is left out, because the CDR3 cannot be placed on it with certainty; the CDR3 is given as TCRdb lists it. V and J are TRBV7-9 and TRBJ1-3; the listed D gene, TRBD1, was not tested against the DNA. Germline CDR1 and CDR2: SEHNR and FQNEAQ (reference sequence). With termini counted, the CDR3 has 14 amino acids. The CDR3 reads CASSFRGNPGHHDL.

The chain has TRBV30 and TRBJ1-4; D remains unclear. This CDR3 contains 13 residues. Germline V gene sequence: CDR1 GTSNPN, CDR2 SVGIG (reference sequence). V was pared by 0 bases and J by 4 bases, with 6 bases between. For the CDR3, the DNA is TGTGCCTGGAGTGTACTAATTAATGAAAAACTGTTTTTT. Translated, it gives CAWSVLINEKLFF. Filled out from reference TRBV30 and TRBJ1-4, the complete variable domain reads SQTIHQWPATLVQPVGSPLSLECTVEGTSNPNLYWYRQAAGRGLQLLFYSVGIGQISSEVPQNLSASRPQDRQFILSSKKLLLSDSGFYLCAWSVLINEKLFFGSGTQLSVL.

The CDR3 region is CASSPRARGHYNSPLHF. CDR3 bases: TGTGCCAGCAGCCCGCGGGCCAGGGGCCATTATAATTCACCCCTCCACTTT. The chain carries TRBV7-2 and TRBJ1-6, with a weak D call TRBD1 (6 bases). The CDR3 consists of 17 residues. V lost 5 bases, J lost 4 bases, and 18 bases lay in between. The V gene's germline CDR1 is SGHTA and CDR2 FQGNSA. The full variable domain, rest sourced from reference TRBV7-2 and TRBJ1-6, is GAGVSQSPSNKVTEKGKDVELRCDPISGHTALYWYRQSLGQGLEFLIYFQGNSAPDKSGLPSDRFSAERTGGSVSTLTIQRTQQEDSAVYLCASSPRARGHYNSPLHFGNGTRLTVT.

The genes are TRBV30 and TRBJ1-2; possible D gene TRBD1, 5 bases. Germline V lookup: CDR1 GTSNPN, CDR2 SVGIG (reference sequence). The V and J ends lost 0 bases and 4 bases respectively, with 12 bases between them. The CDR3 covers 14 residues. CDR3 in amino acids: CAWSVFPGGYGYTF. The CDR3 nucleotides are TGTGCCTGGAGTGTCTTCCCCGGGGGCTATGGCTACACCTTC.

This chain links TRBV3-1 (or the pseudogene TRBV3-2) with TRBJ2-7, with 8 bases fitting TRBD2. Trimming at V came to 4 bases and at J to 7 bases, leaving 6 bases not matched to a gene. The germline CDR1 and CDR2 sequences are LGHDT and YNNKEL (reference sequence). The CDR3 loop spans 13 amino acids. The CDR3: CASSLGGAGEQYF. As DNA, the CDR3 is TGTGCCAGCAGCCTCGGGGGGGCTGGAGAGCAGTACTTC.

This clone was seen more than once but under ten times. This sequence joins TRBV5-1 and TRBJ1-1, with D unresolved. Trimming shortened V by 5 bases and J by 1 base, and 9 bases separated the two germline ends. Germline V gene sequence: CDR1 SGHRS, CDR2 YFSETQ. CDR3 length equals 13 residues. The CDR3 region has the DNA TGCGCCAGCAGACAACAACAGAACACTGAAGCTTTCTTT. Translated: CASRQQQNTEAFF.

The J gene is TRBJ2-3, the V gene TRBV28, with D possibly matching TRBD2 (6 bases). Trimming took off 5 bases at V and 7 bases at J, with 16 bases between the two ends. Per the germline V gene, CDR1 is MDHEN and CDR2 is SYDVKM. The CDR3 consists of 14 residues. The CDR3 is CASSPGLSTNTQYF. CDR3 sequence (DNA): TGTGCCAGCAGTCCGGGACTCTCTACAAATACGCAGTATTTT. Looking up the rest from reference TRBV28 and TRBJ2-3 gives the full variable domain: DVKVTQSSRYLVKRTGEKVFLECVQDMDHENMFWYRQDPGLGLRLIYFSYDVKMKEKGDIPEGYSVSREKKERFSLILESASTNQTSMYLCASSPGLSTNTQYFGPGTRLTVL.

CDR3 amino acids: CASRPLGGDWSPLHF. Written as DNA, the CDR3 is TGTGCCAGCAGACCCCTGGGGGGGGACTGGTCACCCCTCCACTTT. The V gene is TRBV27, the J gene TRBJ1-6; maybe TRBD1 (5 bases). Trimming left V 6 bases short and J 10 bases short, with 19 bases between. The CDR3 extends over 15 amino acids. Germline V lookup: CDR1 MNHEY, CDR2 SMNVEV (reference sequence).

This chain joins TRBV30 and TRBJ2-7; TRBD1 matches 9 bases. Germline CDR1 and CDR2: GTSNPN and SVGIG (reference sequence). V lost 5 bases and J lost 6; bases outside the gene matches: 17. CDR3 length: 16 residues. CDR3 residues: CAWATGGAPPVREQYF. In nucleotides, the CDR3 is TGTGCCTGGGCTACAGGGGGCGCCCCCCCCGTCCGCGAGCAGTACTTC.

This chain links TRBV5-5 with TRBJ1-4; tentative D call: TRBD1 (6 bases). The germline V and J ends were trimmed by 4 bases and 2 bases, with 12 bases remaining between them. The CDR3 spans 15 residues. In germline, CDR1 is SGHKS, CDR2 YYEKEE (reference sequence). DNA of the CDR3: TGTGCCAGCAGCACCCTACAGGGTACTAATGAAAAACTGTTTTTT. It is translated as CASSTLQGTNEKLFF.